A selection of T cell receptor beta chains follows, all from one sample in a study of response to subunit inactivated influenza vaccine. TCRdb itself ran the RT-PCR reads through MiXCR, one entry per CDR3 protein. This table has hundreds of thousands of distinct CDR3 sequences, about a sixth appearing once. The starting material was PBMCs from blood, obtained approximately 12 days after vaccination. All receptors come from a man aged 50 to 59 who received an inactivated influenza vaccine. CDR3s include the opening cysteine and the closing phenylalanine or tryptophan. The order of the fields is J gene, clone size, V gene, CDR3 protein. Not every row has a clone size; where given, it reads once, few, many or a size class.

>TRBJ1-5|few|TRBV24-1
CATSQGYDQPQHF
>TRBJ2-1|many|TRBV6-5
CASSYGLAGYNEQFF
>TRBJ1-2|few|TRBV5-1
CASSLGPRVNYGYTF
>TRBJ2-1|many|TRBV29-1
CSVQTGTSGPEFFDEQFF
>TRBJ2-7|many|TRBV29-1
CSVEESGGETYEQYF
>TRBJ2-3|-|TRBV5-1
CASSGRLATDTQYF
>TRBJ2-2|-|TRBV24-1
CATSDFPGGELFF
>TRBJ2-5|-|TRBV6-1
CASTNGGQGFETQYF
>TRBJ2-3|-|TRBV20-1
CSATIAGDWDTQYF
>TRBJ2-1|-|TRBV7-9
CASSLGITGVAYNEQFF
>TRBJ2-5|many|TRBV15
CATSGDRGRGKTQYF
>TRBJ2-3|few|TRBV6-2/TRBV6-3
CASSYSGQAILTDTQYF
>TRBJ2-5|few|TRBV2
CASGTSGVYQETQYF
>TRBJ2-5|-|TRBV14
CASSHNREPEETQYF
>TRBJ2-1|many|TRBV28
CASSFGTEQFF
>TRBJ2-1|-|TRBV29-1
CSVAGGQREQFF
>TRBJ2-3|-|TRBV10-3
CAISESIIRVADTQYF
>TRBJ2-1|few|TRBV15
CATRDYNEQFF
>TRBJ2-5|-|TRBV5-1
CASSGGHSGETQYF
>TRBJ1-4|-|TRBV7-8
CASSASGTSNEKLFF
>TRBJ2-1|-|TRBV7-8
CASSLAPGYNEQFF
>TRBJ2-2|few|TRBV11-3
CASSQDSHTGELFF
>TRBJ2-1|-|TRBV2
CASSIDSDNEQFF
>TRBJ2-3|-|TRBV25-1
CASSETPTQYF
>TRBJ2-7|-|TRBV7-9
CASSLGGGSIYEQYF
>TRBJ2-1|many|TRBV7-9
CASSHPHKGSSYNEQFF
>TRBJ2-5|few|TRBV29-1
CSVLDRGETQYF
>TRBJ2-5|-|TRBV4-1
CASSQEAPAGLGTQYF
>TRBJ2-3|-|TRBV7-9
CASSHQLTRGTDTQYF
>TRBJ2-5|-|TRBV7-9
CASSLDSGQETQYF
>TRBJ2-5|-|TRBV6-2/TRBV6-3
CASSYLLGVRDSRGAETQYF
>TRBJ1-2|few|TRBV20-1
CSARDLPGYTF
>TRBJ2-5|-|TRBV4-1
CASSQGEWGETQYF
>TRBJ1-3|-|TRBV7-2
CASSLASLGGNTIYF
>TRBJ2-2|-|TRBV5-1
CASSGDVGKLFF
>TRBJ2-3|few|TRBV19
CASSITGGTDTQYF
>TRBJ2-7|few|TRBV6-1
CASSRKTGSAYEQYF
>TRBJ2-5|few|TRBV20-1
CSATSRDRGSSETQYF
>TRBJ1-5|few|TRBV6-2/TRBV6-3
CASSTGLRSNQPQHF
>TRBJ1-2|-|TRBV28
CASSWGTGTYGYTF
>TRBJ1-1|-|TRBV6-1
CASSPYDPNTEAFF